Only a few counts were recorded for the clone carrying this T cell receptor (beta chain). As yet, its antigen is unknown. This sample was taken from a study of early T cells in non-severe SARS-CoV-2 infection. The overall study: Sequencing was performed on bulk RNA from unsorted whole blood, leaving chains unpaired. Overall study findings and caveats: VDJdb matching skewed toward anti-spike CD8 responses, missing private and CD4 specificities.

With V trimmed by 6 bases and J by 2 bases, 7 bases remained unmatched. The germline V gene encodes CDR1 MNHEY and CDR2 SVGAGI. This CDR3 region has 16 residues. Attachment of unique molecular identifiers to individual cDNA molecules was performed. TCRdb ran MiXCR on the 5' RACE reads and lists one entry per CDR3 protein. The sample has about 55,000 distinct CDR3 sequences, about 15% seen once; the top ten hold about a tenth. This sequence joins TRBV6-5 and TRBJ1-3; 10 positions match TRBD1. The sequencing used whole blood, collected at baseline. The TCR sequence derives from an adult who was a healthcare worker with PCR-confirmed SARS-CoV-2 infection or an uninfected control (not recorded which). CDR3 sequence (DNA): TGTGCCAGCAGGTCTAAGACAGGGGGCACTGGAAACACCATATATTTT. This translates into CASRSKTGGTGNTIYF.